Included here is one T cell receptor (beta chain) sequence, with context. Its antigen has not been determined. Base qualities were left out, and no much larger clone turns up one base away. The germline V gene supplies CDR1 SGDLS and CDR2 YYNGEE. Taken from cysteine to phenylalanine, the CDR3 has 16 residues. The CDR3 DNA has 48 bases and is translated from base 1. From V the trimming removes 0 bases and from J it removes 2 bases, while the gene matches leave 4 bases of the junction unaccounted for. Participants in the prospective study were aged about 18 to 100 years, lived in 20 to 25 United States geographic areas, and enrolled through a virtual design. In the prospective study, cohorts were assigned on the basis of participant-reported clinical history obtained from a screening survey and a study questionnaire. ImmuneRACE Cohort 3 recovered participants were defined by two consecutive negative NP/OP PCR tests, healthcare professional clearance, or symptom resolution. In the prospective study, mobile phlebotomists collected whole blood, serum and a nasopharyngeal or oropharyngeal swab from each participant. Prospective study participants could optionally give additional blood draws and questionnaires over an approximately two-month period. Blood samples from the prospective study were shipped frozen or at room temperature prior to DNA extraction.

The data originate from a study of blood T cell repertoires in COVID-19 (dated by TCRdb to the early 2020s). The study in broad terms: Samples covering the acute and convalescent phases of COVID-19 were provided by collaborators in the United States, Italy and Spain. The material from the prospective study consisted of cDNA or gDNA derived from T cells, B-cell-depleted T cells, or PBMCs. Deeply sampled blood TCRbeta repertoires from subjects exposed to, actively infected with, or recovered from COVID-19 were included in the dataset. A freely available public database, intended as a resource for researchers studying the immune response to SARS-CoV-2, is where the repertoires were released. The samples were drawn from the first 160 participants of the ongoing ImmuneRACE study and from 950 to 1,500 subjects provided by 6 global collaborators. The sample metadata nearly always contained a de-identified subject ID, COVID-19 status, age in years and sex. Where available, HLA class I and class II types were taken from metadata supplied by the sample provider and were not determined by assay-based typing. Overall study results and their limits: The quantity of clinical and demographic metadata differed by source and by participant and was supplied without curation.

The immunoSEQ Assay, a bias-controlled multiplex PCR, was used to amplify TCRbeta CDR3 regions from genomic DNA. The paper's data handling went like this. Nucleated cell counts per sample were estimated from amplification of reference gene primers within the assay. To quantify the absolute abundance of each unique TCRbeta CDR3 rearrangement, sequence reads were collapsed and filtered. For each sample, productive Simpson clonality was calculated by taking the square root of Simpson's diversity index across productive rearrangements. TCRdb limited this immuneACCESS table to in-frame rearrangements with V and J called. A share of clones is missing; checked studies link under half to unresolved V genes, and the rest is unexplained. Clonal size and the V and J genes are those of that table, whereas D and trimming came from the DNA. The sample table contains more than 350,000 clones; only one count was recorded for approximately 90% of them. Clones ranked in the top ten supply less than 1.2% of the sample.

This clonotype was sampled from a man aged 18 to 35 who had recovered from COVID-19. The sample consisted of PBMCs or T cells enriched from blood (not recorded which). The chain employs TRBV9 and TRBJ2-1, with TRBD2 matching 8 junction bases. The DNA sequence is as follows: TGTGCCAGCAGCGTAGGGTCAGCGGGGGCCTACAATGAGCAGTTCTTC. This is translated as CASSVGSAGAYNEQFF.